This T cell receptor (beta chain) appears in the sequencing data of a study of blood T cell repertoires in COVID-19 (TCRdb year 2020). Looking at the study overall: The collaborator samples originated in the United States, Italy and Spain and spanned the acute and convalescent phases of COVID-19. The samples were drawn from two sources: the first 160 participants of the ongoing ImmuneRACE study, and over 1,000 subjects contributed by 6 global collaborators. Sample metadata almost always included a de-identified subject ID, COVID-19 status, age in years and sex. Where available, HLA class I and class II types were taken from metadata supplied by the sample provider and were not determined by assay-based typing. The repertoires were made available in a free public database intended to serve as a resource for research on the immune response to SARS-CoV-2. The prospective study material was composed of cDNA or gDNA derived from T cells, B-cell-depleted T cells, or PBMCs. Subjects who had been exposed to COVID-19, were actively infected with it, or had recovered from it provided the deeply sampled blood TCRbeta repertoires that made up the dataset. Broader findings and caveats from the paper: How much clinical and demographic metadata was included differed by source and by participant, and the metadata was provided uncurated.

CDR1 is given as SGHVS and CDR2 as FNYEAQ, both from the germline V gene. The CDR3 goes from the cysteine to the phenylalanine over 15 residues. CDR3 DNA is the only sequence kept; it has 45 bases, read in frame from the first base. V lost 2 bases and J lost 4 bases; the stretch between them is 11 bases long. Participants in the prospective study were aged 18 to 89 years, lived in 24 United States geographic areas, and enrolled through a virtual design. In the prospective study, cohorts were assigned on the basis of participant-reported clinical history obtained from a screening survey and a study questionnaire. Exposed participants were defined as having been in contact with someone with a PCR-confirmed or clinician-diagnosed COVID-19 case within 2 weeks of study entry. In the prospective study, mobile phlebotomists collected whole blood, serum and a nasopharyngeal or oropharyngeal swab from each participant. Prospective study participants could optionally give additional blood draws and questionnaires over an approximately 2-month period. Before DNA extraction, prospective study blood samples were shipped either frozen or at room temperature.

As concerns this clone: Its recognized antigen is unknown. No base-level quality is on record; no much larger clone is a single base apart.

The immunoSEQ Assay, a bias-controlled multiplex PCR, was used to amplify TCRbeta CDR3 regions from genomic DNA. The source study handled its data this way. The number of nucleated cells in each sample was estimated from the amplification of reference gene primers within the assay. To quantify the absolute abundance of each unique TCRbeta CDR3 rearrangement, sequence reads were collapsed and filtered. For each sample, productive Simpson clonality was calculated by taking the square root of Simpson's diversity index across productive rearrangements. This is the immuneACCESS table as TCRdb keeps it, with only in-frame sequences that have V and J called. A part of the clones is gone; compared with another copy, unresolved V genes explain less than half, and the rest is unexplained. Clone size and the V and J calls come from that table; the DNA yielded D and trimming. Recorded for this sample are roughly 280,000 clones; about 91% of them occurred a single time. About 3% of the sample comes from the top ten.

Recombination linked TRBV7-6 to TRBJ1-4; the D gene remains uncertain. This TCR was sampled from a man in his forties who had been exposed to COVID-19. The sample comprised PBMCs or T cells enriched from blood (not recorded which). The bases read TGTGCCAGCAGCTTATCAAGCTTGCTTAATGAAAAACTGTTTTTT. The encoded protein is CASSLSSLLNEKLFF.